The present TCR beta chain was sequenced within a study of blood T cell repertoires in COVID-19. Per the original data handling: Estimates of nucleated cell counts were drawn from the amplification of reference gene primers. Sequencing used immunoSEQ multiplex PCR; TCRdb keeps in-frame clones, though not all of them. That table is the source of V, J and clone size, and D and trimming were worked out from the DNA. The sample lists over 150,000 clones, over 75% occurring once. Germline lookup yields CDR1 SEHNR and CDR2 FQNEAQ (reference sequence). Trimming stripped 0 bases from V and 4 bases from J, with 15 bases between. The CDR3 sequence is 16 residues long. Cohort 3 donors counted as recovered after two negative PCRs, clearance, or resolved symptoms.

Sequencing input: PBMCs or T cells enriched from blood (not recorded which). This rearrangement joins TRBV7-9 to TRBJ1-2; D gene unclear. This receptor was identified in a woman aged 50 to 60 who had recovered from COVID-19. The chain's CDR3 is CASSLANAAWSYGYTF. As DNA, the CDR3 is TGTGCCAGCAGCTTAGCGAACGCAGCTTGGAGCTATGGCTACACCTTC.